This entry is about one T cell receptor beta chain. The CDR3 is made up of 18 amino acids. V trimming: 1 base; J trimming: 0 bases; junction bases outside the gene matches: 9. In germline, CDR1 is KGHSH, CDR2 LQKENI. Expressed TCRB transcripts were sequenced after all isolated RNA was converted to cDNA. Libraries were prepared by immunoSEQ multiplex PCR; TCRdb keeps only in-frame clonotypes and omits some of them. The sample holds 600,000 to 650,000 clones, 15% to 19% seen once. These data originate in a study of beta chain features in type 1 diabetes. The clonotype originates from a man aged 18 to 30 in good health. V usage is TRBV18 and J usage is TRBJ2-1; 7 bases are shared with TRBD2. The specimen was naive CD4+ T cells from blood. Written as DNA, the CDR3 is TGTGCCAGCTCACCACTTTGGTCGGGGGGAAGCTCCTACAATGAGCAGTTCTTC. The encoded protein is CASSPLWSGGSSYNEQFF.